This is a list of T cell receptor beta chains from one sample in a study of graft-versus-host responses after intestinal transplantation. Repertoires were generated with immunoSEQ multiplex PCR, while TCRdb's copy carries only in-frame clones and drops some. The profile shows around 77,000 clones, just under 95% of them singletons. Their antigen targets remain unknown. The sample consisted of unstimulated CD8+ T cells sorted from spleen or lymph node cells, taken before intestinal transplant. All receptors derive from a human donor who received an intestinal transplant. Both conserved end residues are part of each CDR3.

v_call	j_call	cdr3_aa
TRBV27	TRBJ1-1	CASSPMLLNTEAFF
TRBV25-1	TRBJ1-3	CASSTGEENTIYF
TRBV10-3	-	CAISEIGLAGSYEQYF
TRBV27	TRBJ1-2	CASGWGSTGTIF
TRBV27	TRBJ1-5	CASSLDNSNQPQHF
TRBV5-4	TRBJ1-2	CASSSGCCGYTF
TRBV11-1	TRBJ1-1	CASRRDTLNTEAFF
TRBV2	TRBJ1-1	CASMSGFRTEAFF
TRBV7-9	TRBJ2-3	CASSLERSFQYF
TRBV10-2	TRBJ1-2	CASSEFGDSRFNYGYTF
TRBV18	TRBJ2-6	CASSRLQGPHNSGANVLTF
TRBV5-6	TRBJ2-1	CASSVTSSYNEQFF
TRBV13	TRBJ2-7	CASSLRGTFEQYF
TRBV19	TRBJ2-1	CASSIGYSPGTGDEQFF
TRBV29-1	TRBJ2-2	CSVDRQGNGELFF
TRBV28	-	CASAGTGYEQYF
TRBV21-1	TRBJ2-1	CASRPRESSGRCGCNEQFF
TRBV6-5	TRBJ2-7	CASRSSSYEQYF
TRBV27	TRBJ2-3	CASSFQGSPYGGRDTQYF
TRBV28	TRBJ2-5	CASSLLAGGAQYF
TRBV15	TRBJ1-3	CATSSQGAISGNTIYF
TRBV7-6	TRBJ2-1	CASSPGLAEYNEQFF
TRBV6-6	TRBJ2-7	CASSLEEGIYEQYF
TRBV5-8	TRBJ2-5	CASSDPGLAETQYF
TRBV30	TRBJ2-1	CAWSVPRSSGTYNEQFF
TRBV4-2	TRBJ1-1	CASSQGLGRMNTEAFF
TRBV7-6	TRBJ2-7	CASSRGTGGVYEQYF
TRBV9	TRBJ2-1	CASSLVRQYYNEQFF
TRBV11-2	TRBJ2-3	CASSLEGSGRTDTQYF
TRBV12-5	TRBJ1-4	CASGTLGFSNEKLFF
TRBV27	TRBJ2-7	CASSLGGAGEQYF
TRBV27	TRBJ2-7	CASRTRQGASYEQYF
TRBV27	TRBJ2-1	CASSLEGIGNNEQFF
TRBV14	TRBJ1-1	CASSHLQGFASEAFF
TRBV5-1	TRBJ2-7	CASSLGSYYEQYF
TRBV28	TRBJ2-7	CASSPPEGPYEQYF
TRBV2	TRBJ1-1	CASSENQNTEAFF
TRBV27	TRBJ2-3	CATRGETTSTDTQYF
TRBV28	TRBJ2-5	CASSLRLDRFQETQYF
TRBV2	TRBJ2-7	CASSEFHEQYF
TRBV27	TRBJ2-7	CASSLVGDEQYF
TRBV6-1	TRBJ1-4	CASSEHRGRGNEKLFF
TRBV29-1	TRBJ2-1	CSVDEGQGFMGEQFF
TRBV29-1	TRBJ2-1	CSVASGRGEQFF
TRBV5-4	TRBJ1-1	CASSLALEGLSQAFF
TRBV29-1	TRBJ2-4	CSVAPLDRGTVPAKNIQYF